Listed here are 3 T cell receptor beta chains from one sample, sequenced in a study of regulatory T cells in long-lasting Graves disease. Arm-PCR with iRepertoire HTBI primers amplified the CDR3 regions for these TCR beta libraries. MiXCR was run by TCRdb on the multiplex PCR reads, yielding one entry per CDR3 protein. Of approximately 460,000 distinct CDR3 sequences listed, about a sixth are singletons. The time point here: newly diagnosed GD, antithyroid drugs for less than 3 months. Extracted RNA from PBMCs served as the source of the TCR library. These data were also filed under a second study, of T cells in Graves' hyperthyroidism and ophthalmopathy.

The sequences come from peripheral blood mononuclear cells (PBMCs), collected at new diagnosis, from a patient treated with antithyroid drugs. Receptors originate from a woman aged 25 to 39 with Graves disease.

This clonotype appeared many times. The chain couples TRBV30 to TRBJ2-3; D gene unclear. Trimming took 4 bases from V and 2 from J, leaving 7 bases between them. This CDR3 region has 12 residues. Germline V gene lookup returns CDR1 GTSNPN and CDR2 SVGIG (reference sequence). The chain's CDR3 is CAWTPNTDTQYF. The CDR3 DNA follows: TGTGCCTGGACCCCGAACACAGATACGCAGTATTTT.

There are many counts of this clonotype. The chain employs TRBV5-5 and TRBJ2-2; D unclear. Per germline, CDR1 SGHKS and CDR2 YYEKEE (reference sequence). CDR3 length: 15 amino acids. Trimming removed 2 bases at V and 7 bases at J, with 15 bases between. The CDR3 sequence is CASSFRLVSIGELFF. The CDR3 nucleotides read TGTGCCAGCAGCTTCCGACTGGTTAGCATCGGGGAGCTGTTTTTT.

This clonotype appeared many times. The chain is built from TRBV12-3 or TRBV12-4 and TRBJ2-1; TRBD2 matches at 7 bases. V was pared by 5 bases and J by 4 bases, with 8 bases of the junction left unmatched. This CDR3 spans 15 amino acids. CDR3 sequence reads: CASSLGLVSYNEQFF. CDR3 nucleotide sequence: TGTGCCAGCAGTCTAGGACTAGTATCGTACAATGAGCAGTTCTTC.